This T cell receptor (beta chain) was retrieved from a study of CD8+ T cells in alopecia areata. Treatment noted: oral pan-JAK inhibitor, 5-10 mg twice daily. J gave up 0 bases and V 4 bases, and 4 bases lay outside the gene matches. The germline gives CDR1 SQVTM, CDR2 ANQGSEA. The CDR3 has 16 amino acids. RNA extraction and reverse transcription yielded cDNA as sequencing template. TCRdb's table, derived via immunoSEQ multiplex PCR, lists solely in-frame clones and lacks some. The data hold approximately 170,000 clones, with less than 80% observed a single time. As concerns this clone: This sample also contains other DNA sequences that code for the same CDR3.

The receptor comes from a human donor with alopecia areata. This material consisted of CD4+ T cells sorted from blood, taken at week 24, from a patient treated with tofacitinib. V gene TRBV29-1 combines with J gene TRBJ2-6; 9 nucleotides align to TRBD1. As DNA, the CDR3 is TGCAGCGTTGCCGGGACAGGGTTCTCTGGGGCCAACGTCCTGACTTTC. The encoded protein is CSVAGTGFSGANVLTF.